A single sample is the source of the 7 T cell receptor beta chains below, sequenced in a study of cytomegalovirus exposure and HLA in healthy donors. Primers for the PCR totalled 60 Vbeta and 13 Jbeta. Libraries were prepared by immunoSEQ multiplex PCR; TCRdb keeps only in-frame clonotypes and omits some of them. This table holds more than 85,000 clones, 80% to 90% found once. The material sequenced was PBMCs. These receptors came from a woman aged 18-29 years in good health and CMV-seronegative.

The chain employs TRBV6-5 and TRBJ2-7; the match to TRBD1 covers 8 bases. This CDR3 has 14 amino acids. The J segment lost 4 bases and the V segment lost 5 bases, leaving 7 bases of the junction unmatched. Germline V gene data show CDR1 as MNHEY and CDR2 as SVGAGI. The CDR3 DNA follows: TGTGCCAGCAGTCCGGGACAGGCACTTTACGAGCAGTACTTC. It codes for CASSPGQALYEQYF.

V gene TRBV15 combines with J gene TRBJ2-7; TRBD1 agrees at 8 bases. The CDR3 consists of 15 residues. CDR1 is LNHNV, CDR2 YYDKDF, per germline (reference sequence). J was trimmed by 3 bases and V by 2 bases; bases with no gene match: 6. The chain's CDR3 is CATSRPGQGGYEQYF. Written as DNA, the CDR3 is TGTGCCACCAGCAGACCCGGACAGGGAGGCTACGAGCAGTACTTC.

This clone was observed a few times. The junction departs from the called germline gene at one end, perhaps through a read error. The J gene is TRBJ2-7, the V gene TRBV6-1; 10 nucleotides agree with TRBD1. Germline V lookup: CDR1 MNHNS, CDR2 SASEGT. The CDR3 loop spans 17 amino acids. The CDR3 DNA follows: TGTGCCAGCAGCGAAGTAGCAGGAGCGGGACAGGGGTTCGAGCAGTACTTC. Its translation is CASSEVAGAGQGFEQYF.

The genes are TRBV15 and TRBJ2-2, with 15 bases matching TRBD2. CDR3 length: 19 amino acids. CDR1 and CDR2 (germline): LNHNV, YYDKDF (reference sequence). Unmatched junction bases numbered 12, after V lost 3 bases and J lost 7 bases. CDR3 nucleotide sequence: TGTGCCACCAGCAGGACATATTGGACTAGCGGGGGGGCCGTCGGGGAGCTGTTTTTT. Its protein is CATSRTYWTSGGAVGELFF.

This clone occurred a few times. The rearrangement joins TRBV12-5 to TRBJ1-1; 7 bases are a match to TRBD1. J lost 7 bases, V lost 5 bases, and 7 bases had no gene match. In germline, CDR1 is LGHNT, CDR2 FRNRAP. The CDR3 has 13 residues. CDR3 DNA: TGTGCTAGTGGTAAGACAGGGTTGGATGAAGCTTTCTTT. As protein: CASGKTGLDEAFF.

This chain's CDR3 is CASSSATSGSYEQYF. In DNA, the CDR3 is TGTGCCAGCAGCTCCGCGACGTCGGGGAGCTACGAGCAGTACTTC. The rearrangement joins TRBV7-6 to TRBJ2-7, with D tentatively TRBD2 (5 bases). V gave up 4 bases and J gave up 3 bases, with 16 bases separating them. The CDR3 extends over 15 amino acids. Germline-derived CDR1 and CDR2 are SGHVS and FNYEAQ.

A remark on this clone: The germline gene is not matched at one end of the junction; a read error may be the cause. This chain uses TRBV7-9 with TRBJ2-5, with 10 bases fitting TRBD2. The CDR3 contains 16 residues. In germline, CDR1 is SEHNR, CDR2 FQNEAQ (reference sequence). The CDR3, as DNA: TGTTCCAGCAGCTTAGCAGCGGGAGGGCCGGAAGAGACCCAGTACTTC. Translation: CSSSLAAGGPEETQYF.